Listed below are T cell receptor beta chains from one sample, sequenced in a study of blood T cell repertoires in COVID-19. The method was immunoSEQ multiplex PCR; TCRdb's version includes in-frame clones alone and lacks a portion of them. The sample lists 200,000 to 300,000 clones, around nine tenths occurring once. Sequenced material: peripheral blood. The source of these receptors is a man under 40 with active or convalescent COVID-19. The CDR3 runs from the conserved cysteine through the conserved F or W. The D gene is left open where the match is weak. Expanded clones get a size class; other rows say once, few or many, or leave the size out.

d_gene	v_gene	j_gene	abundance	CDR3aa	CDR3nt
NA	TRBV4-3	TRBJ2-7	few	CASSQDRRGARYEQYF	TGCGCCAGCAGCCAAGATCGGCGGGGTGCCCGCTACGAGCAGTACTTC
TRBD2	TRBV20-1	TRBJ2-3	NA	CSASIPGSGGYTDTQYF	TGCAGTGCTAGTATCCCGGGTAGCGGGGGTTACACAGATACGCAGTATTTT
TRBD2	TRBV9	TRBJ2-5	NA	CASSTISGATQYF	TGTGCCAGCAGCACAATTAGCGGGGCAACCCAGTACTTC
NA	TRBV5-4	TRBJ1-1	once	CASSNGQNTEAFF	TGTGCCAGCAGTAACGGACAGAACACTGAAGCTTTCTTT
TRBD1	TRBV3-1/TRBV3-2	TRBJ2-1	NA	CASSQTGASYNEQFF	TGTGCCAGCAGCCAAACAGGGGCTTCCTACAATGAGCAGTTCTTC
NA	TRBV24-1	TRBJ1-2	NA	CATSDRNYNYGYTF	TGTGCCACCAGTGACAGGAATTATAACTATGGCTACACCTTC
TRBD1	TRBV9	TRBJ2-7	NA	CASSGQGRYEQYF	TGTGCCAGCTCGGGACAGGGGAGATACGAGCAGTACTTC
NA	TRBV29-1	TRBJ2-2	NA	CSVLQGRNTGELFF	TGCAGCGTTCTTCAGGGCAGGAACACCGGGGAGCTGTTTTTT
NA	TRBV4-2	TRBJ1-1	NA	CASSPLGQNTEAFF	TGTGCCAGCAGCCCCCTGGGACAGAACACTGAAGCTTTCTTT
NA	TRBV4-1	TRBJ2-7	few	CASSQLEPVLLSYEQYF	TGCGCCAGCAGCCAGTTAGAACCGGTTCTTCTCTCCTACGAGCAGTACTTC
TRBD1	TRBV25-1	TRBJ1-1	NA	CASSPRTGQYTEAFF	TGTGCCAGCAGTCCTCGGACAGGACAGTACACTGAAGCTTTCTTT
NA	TRBV7-9	TRBJ2-2	NA	CASSASSGTNTGELFF	TGTGCCAGCAGCGCAAGCTCGGGGACTAACACCGGGGAGCTGTTTTTT
NA	TRBV11-3	TRBJ2-1	NA	CASSLERGTDNEQFF	TGTGCCAGCAGCTTAGAGCGGGGAACCGACAATGAGCAGTTCTTC
NA	TRBV7-8	TRBJ2-3	NA	CASSPRGDTQYF	TGTGCCAGCAGCCCGAGGGGGGATACGCAGTATTTT
NA	TRBV7-6	TRBJ2-5	NA	CASSLDGSVYSETQYF	TGTGCCAGCAGCTTAGACGGGTCTGTGTACTCGGAGACCCAGTACTTC
NA	TRBV6-6	TRBJ1-4	NA	CASTRNLIATNEKLFF	TGTGCCAGCACCAGGAACCTTATTGCAACTAATGAAAAACTGTTTTTT
NA	TRBV6-5	TRBJ1-1	once	CASSYSANTEAFF	TGTGCCAGCAGTTACTCGGCAAACACTGAAGCTTTCTTT
TRBD1	TRBV6-1	TRBJ1-3	NA	CASSEDLRRDRVRASGNTIYF	TGTGCCAGCAGTGAAGACCTTCGTAGAGACAGGGTGCGGGCCTCTGGAAACACCATATATTTT
TRBD1	TRBV18	TRBJ1-1	NA	CASSPLTGGGSYTEAFF	TGTGCCAGCTCACCACTAACAGGGGGCGGGAGTTACACTGAAGCTTTCTTT
NA	TRBV5-1	TRBJ2-6	NA	CASSYGVTGANVLTF	TGCGCCAGCAGTTACGGGGTGACTGGGGCCAACGTCCTGACTTTC
TRBD1	TRBV18	TRBJ2-5	once	CASSANTGDKETQYF	TGTGCCAGCTCAGCTAATACAGGGGACAAAGAGACCCAGTACTTC
TRBD2	TRBV18	TRBJ2-1	NA	CASSPDLPGSGGAFNEQFF	TGTGCCAGCTCACCCGACCTACCGGGGAGCGGGGGGGCTTTCAATGAGCAGTTCTTC
TRBD2	TRBV5-6	TRBJ2-3	NA	CASSFVTSGGSDTQYF	TGTGCCAGCAGCTTTGTGACTAGCGGGGGCTCTGATACGCAGTATTTT
NA	TRBV11-2	TRBJ1-1	NA	CASKVRSLDGSEAFF	TGTGCCAGCAAGGTTCGTAGCCTTGATGGTAGTGAAGCTTTCTTT
NA	TRBV2	TRBJ2-4	NA	CAFHRGTLAKNIQYF	TGTGCTTTTCATCGGGGGACTCTAGCCAAAAACATTCAGTACTTC
TRBD2	TRBV2	TRBJ2-7	NA	CASPGGSGGPAEQYF	TGTGCCAGCCCCGGGGGCAGCGGGGGGCCCGCGGAGCAGTACTTC
NA	TRBV12-3/TRBV12-4	TRBJ1-1	NA	CASSLILTEAFF	TGTGCCAGCAGTTTAATTCTCACTGAAGCTTTCTTT
TRBD1	TRBV7-2	TRBJ1-6	NA	CASSLVSGTGESPLHF	TGTGCCAGCAGCTTAGTTTCTGGGACAGGGGAGTCACCCCTCCACTTT
NA	TRBV27	TRBJ1-2	NA	CASSLGGVNYGYTF	TGTGCCAGCAGTTTAGGGGGGGTGAACTATGGCTACACCTTC
NA	TRBV3-1/TRBV3-2	TRBJ2-5	NA	CASSPPGLKTQYF	TGTGCCAGCAGCCCCCCAGGCCTCAAGACCCAGTACTTC
TRBD2	TRBV7-6	TRBJ2-5	NA	CASSRTGTSGAGYQETQYF	TGTGCCAGCAGTCGTACCGGGACTAGCGGGGCGGGGTACCAAGAGACCCAGTACTTC
TRBD1	TRBV5-4	TRBJ2-1	NA	CASSPGTGGYNEQFF	TGTGCCAGCAGCCCGGGGACAGGGGGGTACAATGAGCAGTTCTTC
NA	TRBV4-1	TRBJ2-1	NA	CASSQDPDTGSYNEQFF	TGCGCCAGCAGCCAAGATCCAGACACCGGCTCCTACAATGAGCAGTTCTTC